Listed below are T cell receptor beta chains from one sample, sequenced in a study of CD4 and CD8 cells across lung adenocarcinoma regions. Each CDR3 protein is one row after TCRdb ran MiXCR on the PCR reads. The sample has 3,000 to 3,500 distinct CDR3 sequences; around three fifths are singletons. The sample was CD4+ T cells from the center of a lung tumor. These receptors originate from a female donor with lung adenocarcinoma. The CD4 and CD8 labels of this study may be unreliable. Each CDR3 is given with its conserved first and last residue. The D gene is left open where the match is weak. Expanded clones are given a class, and other clones once, few, many or no size at all.

TRBV10-3	TRBJ2-1	NA	TRBD2	16	CALSRLAGALYNEQFF	TGTGCATTGTCCAGACTAGCGGGAGCGCTTTACAATGAGCAGTTCTTC
TRBV27	TRBJ2-4	medium-sized	NA	15	CASTNLGGEGNIQYF	TGTGCCAGCACCAACCTCGGCGGGGAAGGAAACATTCAGTACTTC
TRBV6-1	TRBJ2-3	NA	NA	14	CASSEASGKNTQYF	TGTGCCAGCAGTGAAGCTAGCGGCAAAAACACGCAGTATTTC
TRBV6-1	TRBJ2-2	medium-sized	TRBD1	15	CASSERTGNTGELFF	TGTGCCAGCAGTGAAAGGACAGGGAACACCGGGGAGCTGTTTTTT
TRBV6-5	TRBJ2-1	NA	TRBD1	17	CASSYPETGNTNNEQFF	TGTGCCAGCAGTTACCCCGAGACAGGGAATACTAACAATGAGCAGTTCTTC
TRBV7-2	TRBJ1-5	NA	NA	14	CASSQGSLKQPQHF	TGTGCCAGCTCCCAGGGGTCTTTGAAGCAGCCCCAGCATTTT
TRBV10-2	TRBJ2-7	NA	TRBD1	15	CASSETWTGGYEQYF	TGCGCCAGCAGTGAGACTTGGACAGGGGGCTACGAGCAGTACTTC
TRBV6-1	TRBJ2-1	NA	TRBD2	15	CASSDLSGGANEQFF	TGTGCCAGCAGTGATTTGAGCGGGGGGGCCAATGAGCAGTTCTTC
TRBV7-6	TRBJ2-3	medium-sized	TRBD2	17	CASSLGASGSGADTQYF	TGTGCCAGCAGCTTAGGAGCTAGCGGGAGTGGTGCAGATACGCAGTATTTT
TRBV7-2	TRBJ2-3	medium-sized	NA	15	CASSPRATPGDTQYF	TGTGCCAGCAGCCCCCGGGCAACCCCCGGGGATACGCAGTATTTT
TRBV27	TRBJ1-1	NA	TRBD1	16	CASSFRGRLTNTEAFF	TGTGCCAGCAGTTTCAGGGGGCGACTGACGAACACTGAAGCTTTCTTT
TRBV6-1	TRBJ2-5	NA	NA	15	CASSGMDSGWETQYF	TGTGCCAGCAGTGGGATGGACAGTGGGTGGGAGACCCAGTACTTC
TRBV6-5	TRBJ2-2	medium-sized	TRBD1	14	CASSYRTGTGELFF	TGTGCCAGCAGTTACCGGACAGGCACCGGGGAGCTGTTTTTT
TRBV27	TRBJ1-2	NA	TRBD1	15	CASSPGTGIGYGYTF	TGTGCCAGCAGTCCTGGGACAGGGATTGGCTATGGCTACACCTTC
TRBV11-1	TRBJ2-5	NA	NA	14	CASSLDVYQEAQYF	TGTGCCAGCAGCCTGGACGTGTACCAAGAGGCGCAGTACTTC
TRBV6-1	TRBJ2-3	NA	NA	14	CASSGASGKETQYF	TGTGCGAGCAGTGGGGCTAGTGGCAAAGAGACGCAGTATTTC
TRBV6-1	TRBJ2-1	NA	NA	12	CASVGPGFEQFF	TGTGCCAGCGTGGGACCAGGGTTTGAGCAGTTCTTC
TRBV6-1	TRBJ2-3	large	TRBD2	15	CASSRAGAPSDTQYF	TGTGCCAGCAGCAGAGCGGGAGCGCCGTCAGATACGCAGTATTTT
TRBV27	TRBJ1-2	few	NA	13	CASSFSFNYGYTF	TGTGCCAGCAGTTTCAGTTTTAACTATGGCTACACCTTC
TRBV6-1	TRBJ2-5	once	TRBD1	13	CASRQGSAETQYF	TGTGCCAGCAGACAGGGGAGCGCGGAGACCCAGTACTTC
TRBV9	TRBJ2-3	NA	TRBD2	16	CASSLIAGGPVDTQYF	TGTGCCAGCAGCTTAATAGCGGGAGGGCCCGTAGATACGCAGTATTTT
TRBV7-2	TRBJ1-5	medium-sized	TRBD1	14	CASSLSDRREPQHF	TGTGCCAGCAGCTTATCGGACAGGCGGGAGCCCCAGCATTTT
TRBV27	TRBJ2-2	NA	TRBD1	14	CATRTGDETGELFF	TGTGCCACCCGGACAGGGGACGAAACCGGGGAGCTGTTTTTT
TRBV6-5	TRBJ2-7	NA	NA	16	CASSYSNPARSYEQYF	TGTGCCAGCAGTTACTCGAATCCAGCACGGTCCTACGAGCAGTACTTC
TRBV7-2	TRBJ2-5	NA	TRBD2	15	CASSLERGLWQTQYF	TGTGCCAGCAGCTTAGAGCGGGGGCTTTGGCAGACCCAGTACTTC
TRBV6-1	TRBJ2-5	NA	TRBD2	14	CASSGGRGQDTQYF	TGTGCGAGCAGCGGGGGCCGCGGCCAAGATACCCAGTACTTC
TRBV6-1	TRBJ2-5	NA	NA	14	CASSPGLPPETQYF	TGTGCCAGCAGTCCGGGCTTGCCTCCAGAGACCCAGTACTTC
TRBV6-1	TRBJ2-4	NA	TRBD2	15	CASSEMASGRNIQYF	TGTGCCAGCAGTGAAATGGCTAGCGGGAGAAACATTCAGTACTTC
TRBV10-1	TRBJ2-7	few	NA	13	CATELGGTDTQYF	TGCGCCACCGAACTAGGAGGCACAGATACGCAGTACTTC
TRBV4-1	TRBJ2-1	NA	NA	12	CASSLYDNEQFF	TGCGCCAGCAGCCTATATGACAATGAGCAGTTCTTC
TRBV6-1	TRBJ2-1	few	NA	11	CASSRYNEQFF	TGTGCCAGCAGCCGCTACAATGAGCAGTTCTTC
TRBV10-2	TRBJ2-7	NA	TRBD1	14	CASSDRDSYYEQYF	TGCGCCAGCAGTGACCGGGACAGTTACTACGAGCAGTACTTC
TRBV6-5	TRBJ1-2	NA	TRBD1	15	CASSYSGQHNYGSFF	TGTGCCAGCAGTTACTCGGGACAGCATAACTATGGCTCCTTCTTC
TRBV6-5	TRBJ2-2	NA	NA	14	CASSYTTGRGELFF	TGTGCCAGCAGTTACACGACTGGCCGCGGGGAGCTGTTTTTT
TRBV7-2	TRBJ2-5	NA	NA	14	CASSRSGRGETQYF	TGTGCCAGCAGCCGCTCGGGGCGGGGAGAGACCCAGTACTTC
TRBV6-1	TRBJ1-4	NA	TRBD1	14	CASSERGRAEKLFF	TGTGCCAGCAGTGAAAGGGGGCGCGCTGAAAAACTGTTTTTT